The entry below gives a single TCR beta chain sequence along with its context. Generated by immunoSEQ multiplex PCR, the TCRdb table keeps only in-frame clones and is missing some. This sample has about 75,000 clones; roughly 84% occur once, and the top ten carry roughly 17%. This sample was taken from a study of OX40 agonist ivuxolimab in advanced cancers. V was pared by 4 bases and J by 0 bases, with 17 bases between. The CDR3 has 16 residues. Germline V lookup: CDR1 SGHRS, CDR2 YFSETQ. The receptor was isolated from an adult with an advanced solid tumor such as melanoma, head and neck, liver or kidney cancer. The chain is built from TRBV5-1 and TRBJ2-7; D may be TRBD1 (6 bases). Source: CD4+ or CD8+ T cells sorted from blood, taken in a trial of the OX40 agonist ivuxolimab. DNA for the CDR3: TGCGCCAGCAGCCCTCAAACAGGGACAAACTCCTACGAGCAGTACTTC. Translation: CASSPQTGTNSYEQYF.